Reported below is one TCR beta chain. The antigen is unknown. This record comes from a study of cytomegalovirus exposure and HLA in healthy donors. V was pared by 3 bases and J by 4 bases, with 11 bases of the junction left unmatched. The germline CDR1 and CDR2 sequences are SGHAT and FQNNGV. The CDR3 has 18 amino acids. Study-wide findings and caveats: There were some V segments, including TRBV6-2 and TRBV6-3, excluded as indistinguishable. Presence/absence analyses assumed roughly uniform sequencing depth across donors, which may not hold.

The study ran its PCR with 60 Vbeta and 13 Jbeta primers. Libraries were prepared by immunoSEQ multiplex PCR; TCRdb keeps only in-frame clonotypes and omits some of them. The sample has about 99,000 clones, 60% to 80% seen once. V gene TRBV11-2 combines with J gene TRBJ2-6; 8 bases map to TRBD1. The specimen sequenced was PBMCs. This sequence was found in a man between 40 and 49 years old in good health and CMV-seronegative. DNA for the CDR3: TGTGCCAGCAGCTTCGGACAGGGTGCCCCTTGGGGGGCCAACGTCCTGACTTTC. Its translation is CASSFGQGAPWGANVLTF.